Sequencing of this T cell receptor beta chain was carried out in a study of cytomegalovirus exposure and HLA in healthy donors. General study points: According to reports, the classifier identified cytomegalovirus status with high specificity and sensitivity.

PCR employed 60 Vbeta and 13 Jbeta primers. Sequenced by immunoSEQ multiplex PCR; TCRdb stores in-frame clones only, minus some. Of about 65,000 clones in the sample, less than 65% were seen once. A word on this clone: As yet, its antigen is unknown.

Germline V gene sequence: CDR1 SGDLS, CDR2 YYNGEE. The CDR3 length is 15 residues. Trimming removed 0 bases at V and 6 bases at J, with 14 bases between. The genes are TRBV9 and TRBJ2-3, with D possibly TRBD2 on 5 matching bases. The sequence came from a man between 25 and 39 years old in good health and CMV-seronegative. The sequencing sample was made of PBMCs. The CDR3 is CASSVAAPGVDTQYF. CDR3 nucleotide sequence: TGTGCCAGCAGCGTAGCGGCTCCCGGGGTGGATACGCAGTATTTT.